Each of the 32 T cell receptor beta chains below was sequenced from the same sample in a study of shared clonotypes between healthy human individuals. This table comes from immunoSEQ multiplex PCR, and its TCRdb copy is limited to in-frame clones, with some not included. The sample shows over 2 million clones, around 93% of them seen only once. The specimen sequenced was naive CD4+ T cells from PBMCs. Subset denoted: CD45RA+ positively selected. The receptors shown here come from a man younger than 30 in good health. Some clones in this sample may be carry-over from other donors' samples.

The count of this clone is one. This same CDR3 is encoded by further DNA sequences in the sample. The rearrangement uses TRBV5-4 and TRBJ1-2, with a tentative D call TRBD1 (5 bases). The germline V gene encodes CDR1 SGHNT and CDR2 YYREEE (reference sequence). The CDR3 is 13 amino acids. Deletions cut 0 bases from V and 6 bases from J, with 9 bases between. CDR3 coding DNA: TGTGCCAGCAGCTTGGTGGGAGGGGATGGCTACACCTTC. Its protein is CASSLVGGDGYTF. The variable domain in full, with the rest retrieved from reference TRBV5-4 and TRBJ1-2, is ETGVTQSPTHLIKTRGQQVTLRCSSQSGHNTVSWYQQALGQGPQFIFQYYREEENGRGNFPPRFSGLQFPNYSSELNVNALELDDSALYLCASSLVGGDGYTFGSGTRLTVV.

This clone was recorded only once. The V and J genes are TRBV28 and TRBJ2-3; D might be TRBD2 (7 bases). Germline lookup yields CDR1 MDHEN and CDR2 SYDVKM. Deletions cut 5 bases from V and 4 bases from J, with 19 bases between. The length of the CDR3 is 16 residues. CDR3 residues: CASSPRGAGDSDTQYF. CDR3 sequence (DNA): TGTGCCAGCAGTCCGAGGGGGGCGGGAGATTCAGATACGCAGTATTTT.

The rearrangement links TRBV28 to TRBJ2-5; D assignment may be TRBD1 or TRBD2 (6 bases each). This CDR3 contains 15 residues. V lost 4 bases, J lost 6 bases, and 18 bases lay in between. Looked up from germline, CDR1 is MDHEN and CDR2 is SYDVKM. This CDR3 is CASSSRGGRIKTQYF. CDR3 nucleotide sequence: TGTGCCAGCAGTTCCCGTGGGGGGCGCATTAAGACCCAGTACTTC.

Remarks on this clone: In the same sample, other DNA sequences code for this CDR3. This sequence joins TRBV6-5 and TRBJ1-1, with a possible D match to TRBD1 (5 bases). V was trimmed by 2 bases and J by 4 bases, leaving 11 bases between them. Germline V CDR1 and CDR2: MNHEY, SVGAGI. This CDR3 spans 14 amino acids. The CDR3 protein is CASSYPSGGTEAFF. The CDR3 nucleotides are TGTGCCAGCAGTTACCCATCCGGGGGCACTGAAGCTTTCTTT.

There are a few counts of this clone. J is TRBJ1-1 and V is TRBV28; D uncertain. The CDR3 is 10 amino acids. Germline CDR1 and CDR2: MDHEN and SYDVKM. V lost 8 bases and J lost 9, with 10 bases in between. CDR3 nucleotides: TGTGCCAGCCAAGGACTGCAAGCTTTCTTT. Translation: CASQGLQAFF.

The chain couples TRBV11-1 to TRBJ2-2, with 8 bases identical to TRBD2. Unmatched junction bases numbered 3, after V lost 5 bases and J lost 7 bases. Germline values: CDR1 SGHAT, CDR2 FQDESV (reference sequence). There are 13 residues in the CDR3. The CDR3 loop is CASSRLAHGELFF. CDR3 nucleotides: TGTGCCAGCAGCCGACTAGCGCACGGGGAGCTGTTTTTT.

This clone has only a few counts. The genes are TRBV2 and TRBJ1-1, with a tentative D call TRBD1 (5 bases). The CDR3 totals 13 residues. From germline, CDR1 is SNHLY and CDR2 FYNNEI. Trimming took 6 bases from V and 5 from J, leaving 13 bases between them. In nucleotides, the CDR3 is TGTGCCAGCAGCCGGGACTTGGGGACTGAAGCTTTCTTT. Translating gives CASSRDLGTEAFF.

This chain links TRBV5-8 with TRBJ2-5, with TRBD1 as a possible D gene (5 bases). This CDR3 has 16 residues. Between the trimmed V and J ends, which lost 0 bases and 5 bases, there was a span of 17 bases. CDR1 SGHTS and CDR2 YDEGEE come from the germline V gene. This CDR3 reads CASSLVNRLQEETQYF. The CDR3 coding sequence is TGTGCCAGCAGCTTGGTGAACCGGCTACAGGAGGAGACCCAGTACTTC.

This chain connects TRBV4-3 to TRBJ1-5; TRBD1 agrees at 7 bases. The germline V gene encodes CDR1 LGHNA and CDR2 YSLEER. This CDR3 has 21 amino acids. V trimming: 2 bases; J trimming: 0 bases; junction bases outside the gene matches: 19. The CDR3 nucleotides are TGCGCCAGCAGCCAAACCTACGACAGGGAAGGCCTTTTATATAGCAATCAGCCCCAGCATTTT. Protein: CASSQTYDREGLLYSNQPQHF.

This chain connects TRBV7-2 to TRBJ1-1; TRBD1 might be the D (6 bases). This CDR3 is built from 12 residues. The germline V gene encodes CDR1 SGHTA and CDR2 FQGNSA. The V end lost 5 bases, the J end lost 7 bases, and 11 bases lay between the germline ends. The DNA for the CDR3 is TGTGCCAGCAGCCCAAACAGGGTTGAAGCTTTCTTT. Its translation is CASSPNRVEAFF.

This clone was seen only once. V and J are TRBV9 and TRBJ2-1; 11 bases map to TRBD1. Germline loops: CDR1 SGDLS, CDR2 YYNGEE. The CDR3 extends over 17 amino acids. Germline trimming cut 3 bases from V and 7 bases from J; bases unmatched to any gene: 12. CDR3 region: CASSAGNPGQGGNEQFF. CDR3 coding DNA: TGTGCCAGCAGCGCAGGGAATCCGGGACAGGGGGGGAATGAGCAGTTCTTC. Full variable domain (missing parts from reference TRBV9 and TRBJ2-1): DSGVTQTPKHLITATGQRVTLRCSPRSGDLSVYWYQQSLDQGLQFLIQYYNGEERAKGNILERFSAQQFPDLHSELNLSSLELGDSALYFCASSAGNPGQGGNEQFFGPGTRLTVL.

The chain couples TRBV19 to TRBJ1-5; a weak D match, TRBD1 (6 bases). CDR1 and CDR2 (germline): LNHDA, SQIVND (reference sequence). Trimming cost V 5 bases and J 7 bases, with 18 bases left between them. The CDR3 length is 15 residues. The CDR3 region is CASSLGGRAGQPQHF. CDR3 coding DNA: TGTGCCAGTAGTCTCGGGGGGCGAGCAGGACAGCCCCAGCATTTT.

V and J are TRBV7-6 and TRBJ1-5; the match to TRBD1 covers 8 bases. V shed 4 bases, J shed 2 bases, and the junction held 4 bases outside the gene matches. Germline V lookup: CDR1 SGHVS, CDR2 FNYEAQ. The CDR3 has 15 amino acids. The CDR3 region is CASSSQTGGNQPQHF. CDR3 nucleotides: TGTGCCAGCAGCTCTCAGACAGGGGGCAATCAGCCCCAGCATTTT.

This clone was counted once. V usage is TRBV7-9 and J usage is TRBJ2-3; the D is unclear. The CDR3 contains 12 residues. Germline values: CDR1 SEHNR, CDR2 FQNEAQ (reference sequence). Trimming stripped 4 bases from V and 6 bases from J, with 8 bases between. Here the CDR3 DNA reads TGTGCCAGCAGCTATACCAGGGATACGCAGTATTTT. It specifies CASSYTRDTQYF.

The chain recombines TRBV28 with TRBJ2-7; the D gene is possibly TRBD2 (6 bases). Germline V gene data show CDR1 as MDHEN and CDR2 as SYDVKM. This CDR3 has 12 residues. Trimming pared 9 bases from V and 1 base from J, leaving 10 bases between. Here the CDR3 DNA reads TGTGCCAGTTGGGGGGATTCCTACGAGCAGTACTTC. This codes for CASWGDSYEQYF.

This rearrangement joins TRBV5-6 to TRBJ1-5, with unresolved D. The ends were cut back, 1 base at V and 3 bases at J, with 8 bases in the middle. The CDR3 loop spans 14 amino acids. CDR1 is SGHDT, CDR2 YYEEEE, per germline. The CDR3 is CASSLRGFNQPQHF. In nucleotides, the CDR3 is TGTGCCAGCAGCTTGCGTGGTTTCAATCAGCCCCAGCATTTT.

The CDR3 region has the DNA TGTGCCAGCAGTCGGACATCACAAGAGACCCAGTACTTC. Translation: CASSRTSQETQYF. This sequence joins TRBV28 and TRBJ2-5, with D possibly TRBD1 on 5 matching bases. Between the trimmed V and J ends, which lost 5 bases and 2 bases, there was a span of 9 bases. Germline lookup yields CDR1 MDHEN and CDR2 SYDVKM. The CDR3 covers 13 residues. Full variable domain (rest looked up from reference TRBV28 and TRBJ2-5): DVKVTQSSRYLVKRTGEKVFLECVQDMDHENMFWYRQDPGLGLRLIYFSYDVKMKEKGDIPEGYSVSREKKERFSLILESASTNQTSMYLCASSRTSQETQYFGPGTRLLVL.

Regarding this clone: Other nucleotide sequences in the sample specify the same CDR3. V and J are TRBV5-1 and TRBJ2-2; the match to TRBD2 covers 11 bases. The CDR3 spans 16 residues. Trimming took 3 bases from V and 0 from J; bases not matched to a gene: 1. Germline CDR1 reads SGHRS; CDR2 reads YFSETQ. CDR3 residues: CASSSGLAANTGELFF. In DNA, the CDR3 is TGCGCCAGCAGCTCGGGACTAGCGGCGAACACCGGGGAGCTGTTTTTT.

Comments on this clone: The identical CDR3 is also encoded by other nucleotide sequences in the sample. Written as DNA, the CDR3 is TGTGCCAGCAGCTGGACAGGCTACAATGAGCAGTTCTTC. It specifies CASSWTGYNEQFF. This chain uses TRBV7-9 with TRBJ2-1; 7 bases are shared with TRBD1. This CDR3 comprises 13 residues. The trim removed 4 bases at V and 3 bases at J, leaving 0 bases unmatched. Germline-derived CDR1 and CDR2 are SEHNR and FQNEAQ (reference sequence).

The genes are TRBV6-5 and TRBJ2-5, with unresolved D. Trimming cost V 0 bases and J 2 bases, with 7 bases left between them. Germline V gives CDR1 MNHEY, CDR2 SVGAGI. CDR3 length: 14 amino acids. The CDR3, as DNA: TGTGCCAGCAGTTACTCTTACCTACAAGAGACCCAGTACTTC. This sequence encodes CASSYSYLQETQYF.

The chain combines TRBV9 with TRBJ2-7; TRBD1 might be the D (5 bases). V gave up 3 bases and J gave up 1 base, with 14 bases separating them. CDR3 size: 15 residues. CDR1 and CDR2 (germline): SGDLS, YYNGEE. The CDR3 protein is CASSASTGISYEQYF. The CDR3 coding sequence is TGTGCCAGCAGCGCCTCTACAGGAATTTCCTACGAGCAGTACTTC.

The chain carries TRBV6-5 and TRBJ1-2; D perhaps matches TRBD1 (5 bases). V lost 6 bases to trimming and J lost 4 bases, with 15 bases between them. The V gene's germline CDR1 is MNHEY and CDR2 SVGAGI. There are 14 residues in the CDR3. CDR3 sequence: CASSLRDWGYGYTF. The CDR3 bases are TGTGCCAGCAGCCTCCGGGACTGGGGCTATGGCTACACCTTC.

The J gene is TRBJ2-5, the V gene TRBV18; D may be TRBD1 (6 bases). CDR1 is KGHSH and CDR2 is LQKENI in the germline V gene. The CDR3 consists of 14 residues. V lost 4 bases to trimming and J lost 2 bases, with 11 bases between them. The CDR3 is CASSLRTAQETQYF. CDR3 bases: TGTGCCAGCTCACTCAGGACAGCTCAAGAGACCCAGTACTTC.

This chain joins TRBV2 and TRBJ1-4, with TRBD1 matching over 8 bases. Germline CDR1 and CDR2: SNHLY and FYNNEI. Trimming cost V 5 bases and J 7 bases; bases outside gene matches: 12. This CDR3 spans 16 amino acids. The CDR3 nucleotides are TGTGCCAGCAGTAGACGGACAGGGAGGTTAGGTGAAAAACTGTTTTTT. Encoded protein: CASSRRTGRLGEKLFF.

For this clone: The junction does not match germline at one end; this may be a read error. J is TRBJ1-4 and V is TRBV18; D gene uncertain. CDR1 and CDR2 from the germline V gene are KGHSH and LQKENI. This CDR3 region has 12 residues. This chain's CDR3 is CASQEGNQKLFF. CDR3 nucleotide sequence: TGTGCCAGCCAGGAGGGTAATCAAAAACTGTTTTTT.

V and J are TRBV4-2 and TRBJ2-5; 9 positions match TRBD1. The DNA end favors TRBJ2-7, so the J call may be wrong. The CDR3 has 19 residues. Germline-derived CDR1 and CDR2 are LGHNA and YNFKEQ. The CDR3 bases are TGTGCCAGCAGCTTGGAGGGACAGGGCCCGATCCCTCTCTCCTACGAGCAGTACTTC. Amino acids: CASSLEGQGPIPLSYEQYF.

There are a few counts of this clone. The chain uses TRBV19 and TRBJ1-1; D is ambiguous. The V end was cut by 5 bases, the J end by 1 base, with 5 bases between. The CDR3 is 12 residues long. Germline CDR1 reads LNHDA; CDR2 reads SQIVND (reference sequence). The CDR3 is CASSFPNTEAFF. Here the CDR3 DNA reads TGTGCCAGTAGTTTCCCGAACACTGAAGCTTTCTTT.

The rearrangement uses TRBV19 and TRBJ2-3; tentative D call: TRBD1 (6 bases). This CDR3 comprises 14 residues. Trimming removed 1 base at V and 4 bases at J, with 9 bases between. Germline CDR1 is LNHDA and CDR2 is SQIVND (reference sequence). Written as DNA, the CDR3 is TGTGCCAGTAGTATAGCCACAGGGCCAGATACGCAGTATTTT. It encodes CASSIATGPDTQYF.

This chain links TRBV5-1 with TRBJ2-3; D uncertain. Trimming removed 4 bases at V and 2 bases at J, with 20 bases between. The length of the CDR3 is 17 residues. Per germline, CDR1 SGHRS and CDR2 YFSETQ. CDR3 nucleotides: TGCGCCAGCAGCGAAAACGGACGCTCGGCCGTCACAGATACGCAGTATTTT. Translating gives CASSENGRSAVTDTQYF.

V usage is TRBV28 and J usage is TRBJ2-1; a possible D gene is TRBD2 (6 bases). This CDR3 comprises 16 residues. The V end was cut by 4 bases, the J end by 5 bases, with 18 bases between. Per germline, CDR1 MDHEN and CDR2 SYDVKM. The CDR3 region is CASSSSQEGPNNEQFF. In nucleotides, the CDR3 is TGTGCCAGCAGTTCGTCACAGGAGGGGCCTAACAATGAGCAGTTCTTC.

For the CDR3, the DNA is TGTGCCAGCAGCTTGGGGACAGGGGCCTACTCTGGAAACACCATATATTTT. This gives the protein CASSLGTGAYSGNTIYF. The rearrangement uses TRBV5-4 and TRBJ1-3; 9 nucleotides agree with TRBD1. Germline CDR1 reads SGHNT; CDR2 reads YYREEE (reference sequence). The CDR3 contains 17 residues. The V segment lost 0 bases and the J segment 0 bases; nucleotides outside the gene matches: 4. The variable domain in full, completed from reference TRBV5-4 and TRBJ1-3, reads ETGVTQSPTHLIKTRGQQVTLRCSSQSGHNTVSWYQQALGQGPQFIFQYYREEENGRGNFPPRFSGLQFPNYSSELNVNALELDDSALYLCASSLGTGAYSGNTIYFGEGSWLTVV.

The genes are TRBV6-5 and TRBJ1-4; D unresolved. The CDR3 covers 13 residues. Deletions cut 5 bases from V and 7 bases from J, with 11 bases between. Germline V gene sequence: CDR1 MNHEY, CDR2 SVGAGI. The CDR3 loop is CASSEGRSEKLFF. CDR3 bases: TGTGCCAGCAGTGAGGGAAGAAGTGAAAAACTGTTTTTT.